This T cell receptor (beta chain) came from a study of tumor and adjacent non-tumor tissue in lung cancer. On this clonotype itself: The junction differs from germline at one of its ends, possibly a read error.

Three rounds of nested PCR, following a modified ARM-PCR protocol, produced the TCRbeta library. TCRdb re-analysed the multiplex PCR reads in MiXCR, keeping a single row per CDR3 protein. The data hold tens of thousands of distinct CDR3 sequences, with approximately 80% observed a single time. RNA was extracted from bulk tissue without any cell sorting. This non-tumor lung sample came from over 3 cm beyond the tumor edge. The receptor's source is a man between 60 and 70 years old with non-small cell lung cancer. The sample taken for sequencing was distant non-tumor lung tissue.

Written as DNA, the CDR3 is TGTGTCAGCAGTCCAACCAGCGGGGGAGCCACTGGGACCAACGTCCTGACTTTC. Amino acid sequence: CVSSPTSGGATGTNVLTF. The chain is built from TRBV11-2 and TRBJ2-6; TRBD2 aligns across 8 bases. The CDR3 is 18 amino acids. Germline CDR1 is SGHAT and CDR2 is FQNNGV.